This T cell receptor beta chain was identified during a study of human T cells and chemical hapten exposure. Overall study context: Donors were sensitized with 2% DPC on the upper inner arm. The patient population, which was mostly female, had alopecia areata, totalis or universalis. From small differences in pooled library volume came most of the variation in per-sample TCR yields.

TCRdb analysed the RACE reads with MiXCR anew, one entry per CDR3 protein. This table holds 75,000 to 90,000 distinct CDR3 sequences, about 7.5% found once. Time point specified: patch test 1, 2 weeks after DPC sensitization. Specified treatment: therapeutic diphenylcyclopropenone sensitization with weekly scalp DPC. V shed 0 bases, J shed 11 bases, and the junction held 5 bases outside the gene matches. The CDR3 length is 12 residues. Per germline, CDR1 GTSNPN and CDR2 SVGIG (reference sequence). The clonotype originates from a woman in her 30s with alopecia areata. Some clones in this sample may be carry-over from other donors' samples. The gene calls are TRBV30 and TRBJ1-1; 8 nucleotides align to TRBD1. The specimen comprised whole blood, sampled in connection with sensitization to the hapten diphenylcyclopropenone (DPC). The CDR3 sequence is CAWSVQGERAFF. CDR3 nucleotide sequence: TGTGCCTGGAGTGTACAGGGGGAGCGGGCTTTCTTT.